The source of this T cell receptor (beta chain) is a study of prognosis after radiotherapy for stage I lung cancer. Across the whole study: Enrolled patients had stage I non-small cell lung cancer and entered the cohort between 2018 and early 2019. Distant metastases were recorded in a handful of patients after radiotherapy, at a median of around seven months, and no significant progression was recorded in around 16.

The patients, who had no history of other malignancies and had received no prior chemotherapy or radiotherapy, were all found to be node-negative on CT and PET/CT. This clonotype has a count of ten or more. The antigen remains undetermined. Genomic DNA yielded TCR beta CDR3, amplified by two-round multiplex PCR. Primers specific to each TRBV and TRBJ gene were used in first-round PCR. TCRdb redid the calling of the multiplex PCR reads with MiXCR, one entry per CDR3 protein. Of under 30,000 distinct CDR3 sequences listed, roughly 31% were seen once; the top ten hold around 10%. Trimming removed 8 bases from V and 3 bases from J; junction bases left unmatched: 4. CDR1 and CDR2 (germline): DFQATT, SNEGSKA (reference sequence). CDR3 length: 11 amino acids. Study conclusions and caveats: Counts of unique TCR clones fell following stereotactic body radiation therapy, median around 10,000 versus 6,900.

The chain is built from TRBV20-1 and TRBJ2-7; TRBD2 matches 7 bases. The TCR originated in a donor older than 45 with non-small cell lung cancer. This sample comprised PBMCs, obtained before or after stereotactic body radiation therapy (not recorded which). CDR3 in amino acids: CSLASGYEQYF. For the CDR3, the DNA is TGCAGTCTGGCTAGCGGCTACGAGCAGTACTTC.